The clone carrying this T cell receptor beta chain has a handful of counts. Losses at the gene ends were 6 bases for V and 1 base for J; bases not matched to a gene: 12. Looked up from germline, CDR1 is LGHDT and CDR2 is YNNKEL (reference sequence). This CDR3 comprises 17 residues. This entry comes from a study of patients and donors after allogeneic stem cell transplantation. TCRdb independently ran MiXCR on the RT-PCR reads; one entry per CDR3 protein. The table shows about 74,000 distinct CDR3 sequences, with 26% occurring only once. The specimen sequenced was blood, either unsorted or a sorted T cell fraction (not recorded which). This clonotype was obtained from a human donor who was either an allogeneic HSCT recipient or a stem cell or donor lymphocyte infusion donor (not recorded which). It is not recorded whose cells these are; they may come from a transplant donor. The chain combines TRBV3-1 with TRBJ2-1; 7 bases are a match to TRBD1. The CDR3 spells CASSGQGEVRSYNEQFF. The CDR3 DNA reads TGTGCCAGCAGTGGGCAGGGGGAAGTTAGGTCCTACAATGAGCAGTTCTTC.